The clone carrying this T cell receptor beta chain was observed a few times. What it binds is unknown. This specimen comes from a study of T cells in Graves' hyperthyroidism and ophthalmopathy. Study background: Peripheral blood was acquired at first diagnosis, ahead of any therapy whatsoever.

TCR beta CDR3 region amplification was performed from RNA transcripts. HTBI primers were employed in a first-round RT-PCR of the TCR CDR3. MiXCR was run by TCRdb on the multiplex PCR reads, yielding one entry per CDR3 protein. The sample has around 190,000 distinct CDR3 sequences, about a sixth seen once. Diagnosis relied on clinical symptoms, serum thyroxine and TRAb, thyroid ultrasound and orbital computed tomography. Per the germline V gene, CDR1 is MRHNA and CDR2 is SNTAGT. The CDR3 runs to 16 residues. The ends were cut back, 0 bases at V and 4 bases at J, with 14 bases in the middle. Whole-study findings and limits: Most thyroid clonotypes with frequency above 0.001 were detected in blood.

The chain employs TRBV6-4 and TRBJ2-3; D might be TRBD2 (6 bases). The sequencing sample was made of blood. The origin of this receptor is a woman aged 45-59 years with Graves' hyperthyroidism. CDR3 loop: CASSDSKRLGADTQYF. In DNA form, the CDR3 reads TGTGCCAGCAGTGACTCGAAGCGACTAGGGGCAGATACGCAGTATTTT.